This TCR beta chain was recovered during a study of T cells in Graves' hyperthyroidism and ophthalmopathy. Study overall: Upon initial diagnosis and before any treatment, peripheral blood was collected.

Concerning this clonotype itself: The final CDR3 position lacks the conserved phenylalanine or tryptophan, pointing to a likely read error.

Patients aged 18 to 65 had newly diagnosed hyperthyroidism that had lasted under 2 months. Not enrolled were patients with uncontrolled infection, other autoimmune disease, pregnancy or lactation. CDR1 is SGHAT, CDR2 FQDESV, per germline (reference sequence). CDR3 length: 13 residues. V was cut by 0 bases and J by 5 bases, with 7 bases left in between. Regions amplified from RNA transcripts were the TCR beta CDR3 regions. Primed by the HTBI set, a first-round RT-PCR was run on the TCR CDR3. TCRdb itself ran the multiplex PCR reads through MiXCR, one entry per CDR3 protein. The repertoire includes a few hundred thousand distinct CDR3 sequences, roughly 14% of them detected once, and about an eighth sits in the top ten.

Sample: blood. V usage is TRBV11-1 and J usage is TRBJ1-1, with D hard to call. The receptor was derived from a woman in her 40s with Graves' hyperthyroidism that later progressed to Graves' ophthalmopathy. The CDR3: CASSLASNTEAFL. The CDR3 DNA sequence: TGTGCCAGCAGCTTAGCGTCTAATACTGAAGCTTTCCTT.